These 31 T cell receptor beta chains were sequenced from one sample in a study of monozygotic twins with inflammatory bowel disease (dated by TCRdb to between 2018 and 2021). Libraries were built with 5' RACE. Sequencer: Illumina HiSeq 2500. Each CDR3 protein sequence appears as one entry after TCRdb reprocessed the reads, and no DNA is included. This sample's records show 300,000 to 400,000 distinct CDR3 sequences. The ten largest account for around 2.6% of the sample. The specimen sequenced was blood. These receptors all stem from a human donor with ulcerative colitis or Crohn's disease, or a healthy co-twin of an affected twin (not recorded which).

The rearrangement joins TRBV20-1 to TRBJ1-1. Germline assignment: CDR1 DFQATT and CDR2 SNEGSKA (reference sequence). The CDR3 consists of 14 residues. Here the CDR3 reads CSARGSWVNTEAFF.

The chain links TRBV5-5 to TRBJ1-5. CDR1 is SGHKS and CDR2 is YYEKEE in the germline V gene (reference sequence). This CDR3 contains 16 residues. CDR3 sequence reads: CASSPRTDYSNQPQHF.

J is TRBJ2-7 and V is TRBV12-3 or TRBV12-4. This CDR3 spans 13 amino acids. Here the CDR3 reads CASSFSESNEQYF.

The rearrangement joins TRBV6-1 to TRBJ2-7; TCRdb indicates TRBD2, and absent DNA this call remains unverified. The CDR3 sequence is 14 residues long. CDR1 and CDR2 (germline): MNHNS, SASEGT. The CDR3 sequence is CASNPGLAGYEQYF.

V is TRBV7-2 and J is TRBJ1-5; TCRdb returns TRBD1, unconfirmable since there is no DNA. Germline V gene sequence: CDR1 SGHTA, CDR2 FQGNSA. The CDR3 covers 16 residues. The CDR3 region is CASSPGGQGRNQPQHF.

The CDR3 region is CASSATPRGEQFF. The V and J genes are TRBV9 and TRBJ2-1; the D gene TCRdb calls, TRBD2, cannot be checked with no DNA. This CDR3 spans 13 amino acids. Germline V lookup: CDR1 SGDLS, CDR2 YYNGEE. Filled out from reference TRBV9 and TRBJ2-1, the complete variable domain reads DSGVTQTPKHLITATGQRVTLRCSPRSGDLSVYWYQQSLDQGLQFLIQYYNGEERAKGNILERFSAQQFPDLHSELNLSSLELGDSALYFCASSATPRGEQFFGPGTRLTVL.

This chain links TRBV15 with TRBJ2-1; TCRdb returns TRBD1, unconfirmable since there is no DNA. Looked up from germline, CDR1 is LNHNV and CDR2 is YYDKDF (reference sequence). The CDR3 contains 16 residues. This CDR3 is CATSRDRGEAYNEQFF.

The rearrangement links TRBV7-9 to TRBJ2-2. The CDR3 totals 14 residues. Germline loops: CDR1 SEHNR, CDR2 FQNEAQ (reference sequence). CDR3 amino acids: CASSLTAVGGELFF.

The chain combines TRBV4-2 with TRBJ1-1. CDR3 length: 15 amino acids. The germline gives CDR1 LGHNA, CDR2 YNFKEQ. The CDR3 here is CASSQDNDVNTEAFF.

CDR3 region: CASSLGHGTGDGMNTEAFF. The V gene is TRBV5-1, the J gene TRBJ1-1; checking the TCRdb D call of TRBD1 is not possible without DNA. Germline values: CDR1 SGHRS, CDR2 YFSETQ. This CDR3 is built from 19 residues. The complete variable domain, with remaining parts taken from reference TRBV5-1 and TRBJ1-1, reads KAGVTQTPRYLIKTRGQQVTLSCSPISGHRSVSWYQQTPGQGLQFLFEYFSETQRNKGNFPGRFSGRQFSNSRSEMNVSTLELGDSALYLCASSLGHGTGDGMNTEAFFGQGTRLTVV.

The chain has TRBV20-1 and TRBJ1-6; TCRdb's assignment of TRBD1 cannot be checked, as there is no DNA. The germline gives CDR1 DFQATT, CDR2 SNEGSKA (reference sequence). This CDR3 spans 14 amino acids. The CDR3 sequence: CSARPGQGLSPLHF.

The chain links TRBV12-3 or TRBV12-4 to TRBJ2-7; the TCRdb D gene call, TRBD1, has no DNA to confirm it. This CDR3 is built from 12 residues. This CDR3 reads CASSSGSWEQYF.

The CDR3 loop reads CASSAGGLDTGELFF. The genes are TRBV6-4 and TRBJ2-2; TCRdb calls TRBD2, which cannot be checked without DNA. CDR1 and CDR2 from the germline V gene are MRHNA and SNTAGT. The CDR3 is made up of 15 amino acids.

V usage is TRBV12-3 or TRBV12-4 and J usage is TRBJ2-5; checking the TCRdb D call of TRBD1 is not possible without DNA. This CDR3 is built from 17 residues. CDR3 sequence reads: CASSLFSGQGLSETQYF.

The V and J genes are TRBV6-5 and TRBJ2-5. The CDR3 contains 13 residues. Germline CDR1 reads MNHEY; CDR2 reads SVGAGI. The CDR3 is CASSLTVVETQYF.

CDR3 protein: CASSPQVRGGPQHF. V gene TRBV18 combines with J gene TRBJ1-5; TCRdb returns TRBD1, unconfirmable since there is no DNA. The germline CDR1 and CDR2 sequences are KGHSH and LQKENI. The CDR3 length is 14 residues.

The chain uses TRBV4-1 and TRBJ2-7. Germline V gene sequence: CDR1 MGHRA, CDR2 YSYEKL. This CDR3 contains 13 residues. CDR3 sequence reads: CASSHPGSYEQYF.

The chain combines TRBV12-3 or TRBV12-4 with TRBJ2-5. The CDR3 runs 15 residues. CDR3 amino acids: CASSLGLADWETQYF.

The chain uses TRBV9 and TRBJ2-5; TCRdb's D gene call, TRBD2, goes unchecked for lack of DNA. CDR1 is SGDLS and CDR2 is YYNGEE in the germline V gene. The CDR3 is 16 residues long. The CDR3 sequence: CASSVGGLRVLETQYF.

The chain recombines TRBV20-1 with TRBJ1-2; TCRdb selects TRBD1, and the lack of DNA leaves this call unchecked. CDR1 and CDR2 from the germline V gene are DFQATT and SNEGSKA (reference sequence). CDR3 length equals 13 residues. This chain's CDR3 is CSARGGFRVGYTF.

The chain links TRBV24-1 to TRBJ2-1; TCRdb indicates TRBD1, and absent DNA this call remains unverified. This CDR3 comprises 15 residues. Germline V gives CDR1 KGHDR, CDR2 SFDVKD. The CDR3 sequence is CATSDPGQGLYEQFF.

The V call is TRBV24-1, the J call TRBJ1-2; the TCRdb D gene call, TRBD1, has no DNA to confirm it. This CDR3 has 13 amino acids. CDR1 and CDR2 (germline): KGHDR, SFDVKD. CDR3 sequence: CASPDPGNYGYTF.

This chain joins TRBV20-1 and TRBJ2-3. The CDR3 has 13 residues. Looked up from germline, CDR1 is DFQATT and CDR2 is SNEGSKA (reference sequence). The CDR3 loop is CSASFPVPDTQYF.

The gene calls are TRBV3-1 and TRBJ1-2. The CDR3 has 14 amino acids. Germline CDR1 is LGHDT and CDR2 is YNNKEL (reference sequence). The CDR3 is CASSQRGRLYGYTF.

CDR3 in amino acids: CASGTLGVVTGELFF. V gene TRBV6-1 combines with J gene TRBJ2-2; TCRdb reports TRBD1, a call that lacks DNA to check it against. Germline CDR1 and CDR2: MNHNS and SASEGT. The CDR3 is made up of 15 amino acids.

The J gene is TRBJ1-5, the V gene TRBV7-9; no DNA is available, so the TRBD1 call from TCRdb remains unchecked. Germline values: CDR1 SEHNR, CDR2 FQNEAQ (reference sequence). CDR3 length equals 14 residues. CDR3 protein: CASSSTDSNQPQHF.

The rearrangement links TRBV20-1 to TRBJ2-3; TCRdb lists TRBD1, though no DNA is available to test this call. The germline gives CDR1 DFQATT, CDR2 SNEGSKA (reference sequence). The CDR3 runs to 16 residues. The CDR3 region is CSARGAGTTVTDTQYF.

The chain recombines TRBV5-1 with TRBJ2-1. Germline V lookup: CDR1 SGHRS, CDR2 YFSETQ. The CDR3 is 13 residues long. CDR3 sequence: CASSFFRLNEQFF.

The J gene is TRBJ2-1, the V gene TRBV7-3. The V gene's germline CDR1 is SGHTA and CDR2 FQGTGA. This CDR3 has 12 amino acids. CDR3 amino acids: CASSDNYNEQFF.

The J gene is TRBJ1-2, the V gene TRBV7-2. This CDR3 contains 12 residues. The germline CDR1 and CDR2 sequences are SGHTA and FQGNSA. CDR3 loop: CASSSPMGGYTF.

The rearrangement uses TRBV5-5 and TRBJ2-1; TCRdb's assignment of TRBD2 cannot be checked, as there is no DNA. The CDR3 contains 17 residues. Germline CDR1 SGHKS, CDR2 YYEKEE (reference sequence). The CDR3 sequence is CASSPNPSGNPYNEQFF.